The next 9 T cell receptor beta chains were all read from a single sample in a study of blood T cell repertoires in COVID-19. Profiled with immunoSEQ multiplex PCR; TCRdb holds only in-frame clones, not every one. The table records approximately 300,000 clones, 90% of them present only once. Material: PBMCs or T cells enriched from blood (not recorded which). These receptors were collected from a woman between 18 and 30 years old with acute COVID-19.

This rearrangement joins TRBV20-1 to TRBJ2-7; tentative D call: TRBD1 (6 bases). The CDR3 is 13 amino acids. Trimming pared 3 bases from V and 7 bases from J, leaving 16 bases between. The V gene's germline CDR1 is DFQATT and CDR2 SNEGSKA (reference sequence). The CDR3 region is CSASHTGFGEQYF. In DNA form, the CDR3 reads TGCAGTGCTAGTCACACAGGGTTCGGGGAGCAGTACTTC.

This chain connects TRBV5-1 to TRBJ2-6, with 7 bases fitting TRBD1. V shed 1 base, J shed 0 bases, and the junction held 4 bases outside the gene matches. The CDR3 is 17 amino acids. Germline V CDR1 and CDR2: SGHRS, YFSETQ. CDR3 in DNA: TGCGCCAGCAGCTTGAGGGGACAGTCCTCTGGGGCCAACGTCCTGACTTTC. It specifies CASSLRGQSSGANVLTF.

This chain uses TRBV12-3 or TRBV12-4 with TRBJ2-7; possible D gene TRBD2, 5 bases. The CDR3 has 12 amino acids. V was shortened by 7 bases and J by 5 bases, with 12 bases between the two germline ends. The CDR3 here is CASIRGSHEQYF. CDR3 DNA: TGTGCCAGCATTCGTGGGAGCCACGAGCAGTACTTC.

The chain employs TRBV7-9 and TRBJ2-1; 10 nucleotides line up with TRBD2. Germline V CDR1 and CDR2: SEHNR, FQNEAQ (reference sequence). The ends lost 4 bases at V and 13 bases at J; junction bases unmatched: 22. This CDR3 region has 18 residues. For the CDR3, the DNA is TGTGCCAGCAGCTCCCATCTCGCGCCTAGCGGGAGTGTCCCTCGACAGTTCTTC. Residues: CASSSHLAPSGSVPRQFF.

J is TRBJ1-5 and V is TRBV16, with D uncertain. Germline-derived CDR1 and CDR2 are KGHSY and FQNENV. CDR3 length: 13 amino acids. Between the trimmed V and J ends, which lost 2 bases and 3 bases, there was a span of 5 bases. The CDR3 reads CASSQQNNQPQHF. The CDR3 bases are TGTGCCAGCAGCCAACAAAACAATCAGCCCCAGCATTTT.

The genes are TRBV14 and TRBJ2-4, with 7 bases fitting TRBD2. Germline assignment: CDR1 SGHDN and CDR2 FVKESK. CDR3 length equals 16 residues. V lost 6 bases to trimming and J lost 0 bases; unmatched junction nucleotides: 8. The CDR3 DNA sequence: TGTGCCAGCAGTCACGGGGGGATACTAGCCAAAAACATTCAGTACTTC. Translated: CASSHGGILAKNIQYF. The variable domain in full, with the rest retrieved from reference TRBV14 and TRBJ2-4, is EAGVTQFPSHSVIEKGQTVTLRCDPISGHDNLYWYRRVMGKEIKFLLHFVKESKQDESGMPNNRFLAERTGGTYSTLKVQPAELEDSGVYFCASSHGGILAKNIQYFGAGTRLSVL.

V gene TRBV5-4 combines with J gene TRBJ1-4; 9 bases map to TRBD1. The CDR3 is 16 amino acids. The germline CDR1 and CDR2 sequences are SGHNT and YYREEE (reference sequence). The V segment lost 4 bases and the J segment 4 bases; nucleotides outside the gene matches: 8. The CDR3 DNA reads as TGTGCCAGCAGCCCCACAGGGGGCGGGAATAATGAAAAACTGTTTTTT. This encodes CASSPTGGGNNEKLFF.

This clone came up many times. The chain has TRBV19 and TRBJ2-5; tentative D call: TRBD2 (6 bases). Germline CDR1 and CDR2: LNHDA and SQIVND (reference sequence). The CDR3 loop spans 13 amino acids. The ends were cut back, 6 bases at V and 0 bases at J, with 8 bases in the middle. CDR3 loop: CASSERDQETQYF. The DNA for the CDR3 is TGTGCCAGTAGCGAGCGGGACCAAGAGACCCAGTACTTC.

The chain links TRBV7-9 to TRBJ1-1; 7 nucleotides match TRBD1. The CDR3 covers 16 residues. J gave up 7 bases and V 0 bases, and 11 bases lay outside the gene matches. Germline loops: CDR1 SEHNR, CDR2 FQNEAQ (reference sequence). The CDR3 DNA reads TGTGCCAGCAGCTTAGCCCCGGGACAGAAAGTAATTGAAGCTTTCTTT. The encoded protein is CASSLAPGQKVIEAFF. Looking up the rest from reference TRBV7-9 and TRBJ1-1 gives the full variable domain: DTGVSQNPRHKITKRGQNVTFRCDPISEHNRLYWYRQTLGQGPEFLTYFQNEAQLEKSRLLSDRFSAERPKGSFSTLEIQRTEQGDSAMYLCASSLAPGQKVIEAFFGQGTRLTVV.